This T cell receptor (beta chain) is drawn from a study of cytotoxic CD8 clonotypes in ibrutinib-treated CLL. Study-wide context: Overall, roughly 25 responses were partial and 2 complete; following median 68 months, about 15 patients stayed remitted and about 12 progressed. Response material was collected after a median about 11 months of treatment, range 6 to 36.

On this clone: No antigen is known for it.

Clones were read by immunoSEQ multiplex PCR, and TCRdb kept only the in-frame ones, dropping some. The sample has approximately 330,000 clones, 70% to 80% seen once; the top ten hold 5% to 7%. Study observations and caveats: Under therapy, public clonotypes either contracted or stayed stable, and they were uncommon.

CDR3 size: 15 residues. V lost 3 bases and J lost 7; bases outside the gene matches: 6. Germline V gene sequence: CDR1 MDHEN, CDR2 SYDVKM. Investigators sourced about 2 micrograms of genomic DNA from cryopreserved PBMCs for TCR beta libraries. The sample consisted of PBMCs, taken before ibrutinib treatment. The J gene is TRBJ1-2, the V gene TRBV28; TRBD1 matches at 12 bases. The source is a human donor with chronic lymphocytic leukemia. Written as DNA, the CDR3 is TGTGCCAGCAGTTTCATGGGACAGGGGGCGCCTGGCTACACCTTC. Amino acids: CASSFMGQGAPGYTF.